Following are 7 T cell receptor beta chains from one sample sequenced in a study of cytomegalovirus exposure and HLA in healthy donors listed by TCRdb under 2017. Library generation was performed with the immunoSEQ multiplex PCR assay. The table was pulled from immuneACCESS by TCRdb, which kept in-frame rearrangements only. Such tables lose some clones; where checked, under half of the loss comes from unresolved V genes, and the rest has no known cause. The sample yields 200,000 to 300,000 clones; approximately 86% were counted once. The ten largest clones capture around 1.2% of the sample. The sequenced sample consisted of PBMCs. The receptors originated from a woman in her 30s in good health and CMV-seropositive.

The CDR3 loop is CASSWSGGTSGTFPYEQYF. The CDR3 DNA follows: TGTGCCAGCAGCTGGAGTGGCGGGACTAGCGGGACCTTTCCCTACGAGCAGTACTTC. V usage is TRBV5-4 and J usage is TRBJ2-7; 13 nucleotides match TRBD2. CDR1 and CDR2 (germline): SGHNT, YYREEE (reference sequence). V trimming: 3 bases; J trimming: 2 bases; junction bases outside the gene matches: 14. The CDR3 loop spans 19 amino acids.

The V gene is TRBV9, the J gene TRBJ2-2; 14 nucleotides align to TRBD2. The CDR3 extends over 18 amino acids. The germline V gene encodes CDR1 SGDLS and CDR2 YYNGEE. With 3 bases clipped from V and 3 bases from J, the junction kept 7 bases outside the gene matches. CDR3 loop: CASSAGTSGRIYTGELFF. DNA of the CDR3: TGTGCCAGCAGCGCGGGGACTAGCGGGAGAATCTACACCGGGGAGCTGTTTTTT.

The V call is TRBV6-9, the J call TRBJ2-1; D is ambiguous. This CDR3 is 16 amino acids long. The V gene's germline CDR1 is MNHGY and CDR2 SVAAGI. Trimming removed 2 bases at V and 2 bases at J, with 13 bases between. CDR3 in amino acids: CASSYERNITYNEQFF. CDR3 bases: TGTGCCAGCAGTTATGAGAGGAATATCACCTACAATGAGCAGTTCTTC.

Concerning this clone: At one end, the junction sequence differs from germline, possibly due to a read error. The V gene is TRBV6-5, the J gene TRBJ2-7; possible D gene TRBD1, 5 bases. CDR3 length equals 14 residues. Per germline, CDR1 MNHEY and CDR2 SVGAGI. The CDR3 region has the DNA TGTGCCAGCATCCAAGACAGATATTCCTTCGAGCAGTACTTC. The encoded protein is CASIQDRYSFEQYF.

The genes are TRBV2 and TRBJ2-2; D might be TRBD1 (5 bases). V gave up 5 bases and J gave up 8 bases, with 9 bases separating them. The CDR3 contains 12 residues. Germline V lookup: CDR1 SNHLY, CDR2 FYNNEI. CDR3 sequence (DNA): TGTGCCAGCAGTAAAGACAGAGGGGAGCTGTTTTTT. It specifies CASSKDRGELFF.

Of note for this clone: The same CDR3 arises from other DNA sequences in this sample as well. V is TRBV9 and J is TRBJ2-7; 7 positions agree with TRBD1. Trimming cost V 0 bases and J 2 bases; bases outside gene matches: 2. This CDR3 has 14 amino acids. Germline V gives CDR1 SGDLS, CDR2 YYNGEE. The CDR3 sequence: CASSVGQGAYEQYF. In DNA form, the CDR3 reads TGTGCCAGCAGCGTAGGTCAGGGGGCCTACGAGCAGTACTTC.

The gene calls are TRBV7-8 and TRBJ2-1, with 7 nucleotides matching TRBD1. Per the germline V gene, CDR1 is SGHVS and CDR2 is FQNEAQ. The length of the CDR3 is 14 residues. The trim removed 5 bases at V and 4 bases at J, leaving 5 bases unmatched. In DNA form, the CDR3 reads TGTGCCAGCAGCGATGGGACAGCATACAATGAGCAGTTCTTC. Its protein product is CASSDGTAYNEQFF.